The rows below give T cell receptor beta chains drawn from one sample of a study of T cells in Graves' hyperthyroidism and ophthalmopathy. TCRdb reanalysed the multiplex PCR reads using MiXCR and keeps one entry per CDR3 protein. This table holds 600,000 or so distinct CDR3 sequences, 13% to 15% found once. Input material: blood. These receptors were collected from a woman in her forties or fifties with Graves' ophthalmopathy. CDR3s include the opening cysteine and the closing phenylalanine or tryptophan. Fields, in order: CDR3 protein, CDR3 DNA, J gene, D gene, clone size, V gene. The D gene is left open where the match is weak. The size entry is marked missing in some rows and otherwise reads once, few, many or a size class.

CDR3 protein: CASIPPSSGNTIYF; CDR3 DNA: TGTGCCAGCATACCTCCGAGCTCTGGAAACACCATATATTTT; J gene: TRBJ1-3; D gene: -; clone size: -; V gene: TRBV2
CDR3 protein: CATSDSSGYTGELFF; CDR3 DNA: TGTGCCACCAGTGATTCAAGCGGGTACACCGGGGAGCTGTTTTTT; J gene: TRBJ2-2; D gene: -; clone size: -; V gene: TRBV24-1
CDR3 protein: CASSNPGRPSTDTQYF; CDR3 DNA: TGTGCCAGCAGCAATCCGGGACGCCCTAGCACAGATACGCAGTATTTT; J gene: TRBJ2-3; D gene: -; clone size: -; V gene: TRBV5-4
CDR3 protein: CASRSSTPYEQYF; CDR3 DNA: TGTGCCAGCAGATCATCCACACCGTACGAGCAGTACTTC; J gene: TRBJ2-7; D gene: -; clone size: many; V gene: TRBV6-1
CDR3 protein: CSALQGNLIQGYTF; CDR3 DNA: TGCAGTGCTTTGCAGGGGAATTTGATTCAGGGCTACACCTTC; J gene: TRBJ1-2; D gene: -; clone size: many; V gene: TRBV20-1
CDR3 protein: CASSSLETGEQDYTF; CDR3 DNA: TGTGCCAGCAGTTCCTTGGAAACAGGGGAGCAAGACTACACCTTC; J gene: TRBJ1-2; D gene: TRBD1; clone size: many; V gene: TRBV28
CDR3 protein: CASSPRTSGSPFF; CDR3 DNA: TGTGCCAGCAGTCCCCGGACTAGCGGGAGTCCGTTCTTC; J gene: TRBJ2-1; D gene: TRBD2; clone size: -; V gene: TRBV27
CDR3 protein: CASSLVPQGLNTEAFF; CDR3 DNA: TGTGCCAGCAGCTTAGTCCCACAGGGACTGAACACTGAAGCTTTCTTT; J gene: TRBJ1-1; D gene: -; clone size: -; V gene: TRBV7-6
CDR3 protein: CASSSPYTDYNEQFF; CDR3 DNA: TGTGCCAGCAGCTCCCCTTATACGGACTACAATGAGCAGTTCTTC; J gene: TRBJ2-1; D gene: -; clone size: many; V gene: TRBV11-2
CDR3 protein: CASSSKAGRKNTGELFF; CDR3 DNA: TGCGCCAGCAGCTCAAAAGCGGGACGTAAAAACACCGGGGAGCTGTTTTTT; J gene: TRBJ2-2; D gene: TRBD2; clone size: -; V gene: TRBV5-1
CDR3 protein: CASSPKQSTDTQYF; CDR3 DNA: TGTGCCAGCAGTCCCAAACAAAGCACAGATACGCAGTATTTT; J gene: TRBJ2-3; D gene: -; clone size: many; V gene: TRBV28
CDR3 protein: CSVGSESTDTQYF; CDR3 DNA: TGCAGCGTGGGGAGCGAGAGCACAGATACGCAGTATTTT; J gene: TRBJ2-3; D gene: -; clone size: few; V gene: TRBV29-1
CDR3 protein: CASSFPGQGINNEQFF; CDR3 DNA: TGTGCCAGCAGCTTTCCAGGACAGGGGATAAACAATGAGCAGTTCTTC; J gene: TRBJ2-1; D gene: TRBD1; clone size: -; V gene: TRBV7-2
CDR3 protein: CASSTLLADSYNEQFF; CDR3 DNA: TGTGCCAGCAGTACATTACTAGCGGACTCCTACAATGAGCAGTTCTTC; J gene: TRBJ2-1; D gene: TRBD2; clone size: many; V gene: TRBV28
CDR3 protein: CASSLQGPNYGYTF; CDR3 DNA: TGTGCCAGCAGTTTGCAGGGGCCTAACTATGGCTACACCTTC; J gene: TRBJ1-2; D gene: -; clone size: many; V gene: TRBV12-3/TRBV12-4